The rows below give T cell receptor beta chains drawn from one sample of a study of T cell changes during pregnancy in multiple sclerosis. Data came from immunoSEQ multiplex PCR; TCRdb stores just in-frame clones and leaves some out. The repertoire consists of about 70,000 clones, with around nine tenths occurring once and the leading ten covering approximately 2.1%. The input for sequencing was peripheral blood, taken in the second trimester of pregnancy. All receptors derive from a female donor in good health, enrolled as a control in a pregnancy study. The CDR3 runs from the conserved cysteine through the conserved F or W. Fields, in order: D gene, J gene, V gene, clone size, CDR3 protein, CDR3 DNA. The D gene is left open where the match is weak. Size tells how often a clone was seen (once, few, many) or the class of an expanded clone, and some rows leave it out.

TRBD1 | TRBJ1-5 | TRBV2 | . | CASTDRAAESNQPQHF | TGTGCCAGTACAGACAGGGCCGCTGAGAGCAATCAGCCCCAGCATTTT
. | TRBJ2-7 | TRBV7-9 | . | CASSVDSPTYEQYF | TGTGCCAGCAGCGTGGACAGTCCTACTTACGAGCAGTACTTC
TRBD2 | TRBJ2-7 | TRBV11-2 | . | CASSRTSAIYEQYF | TGTGCCAGCAGCCGGACTAGCGCTATCTACGAGCAGTACTTC
. | TRBJ1-6 | TRBV14 | . | CASSQDPPWIPRVSPLHF | TGTGCCAGCAGCCAAGATCCACCCTGGATTCCGAGGGTATCGCCCCTCCACTTT
. | TRBJ1-3 | TRBV7-9 | . | CASSQTGNTIYF | TGTGCCAGCAGCCAGACTGGAAACACCATATATTTT
. | TRBJ1-5 | TRBV7-7 | . | CASSWAEGQPQHF | TGTGCTAGCAGCTGGGCCGAGGGACAGCCCCAGCATTTT
. | TRBJ2-2 | TRBV21-1 | . | CASTRGAGGKTGELFF | TGTGCCAGCACCCGGGGAGCGGGGGGTAAGACCGGGGAGCTGTTTTTT
. | TRBJ1-5 | TRBV7-8 | . | CASSLWGDNQPQHF | TGTGCCAGCAGCTTATGGGGAGACAATCAGCCCCAGCATTTT
. | TRBJ2-1 | TRBV2 | . | CASMQQVYTNEQFF | TGTGCCAGCATGCAGCAGGTCTATACAAATGAGCAGTTCTTC
. | TRBJ1-6 | TRBV2 | few | CASSEDTSPLHF | TGTGCCAGCAGTGAGGACACTTCACCCCTCCACTTT
TRBD1 | TRBJ1-1 | TRBV6-5 | . | CASSYTRQGNTEAFF | TGTGCCAGCAGTTACACTCGACAGGGGAACACTGAAGCTTTCTTT
. | TRBJ1-1 | TRBV4-2 | . | CASSQGVGGTEAFF | TGTGCCAGCAGCCAGGGGGTGGGGGGCACTGAAGCTTTCTTT
. | TRBJ1-5 | TRBV5-6 | . | CASSLGGGRQPQHF | TGTGCCAGCAGCTTGGGTGGAGGGCGGCAGCCCCAGCATTTT
TRBD1 | TRBJ2-7 | TRBV27 | . | CASSAGGSYEQYF | TGTGCCAGCAGTGCAGGGGGCTCCTACGAGCAGTACTTC
. | TRBJ1-2 | TRBV7-2 | . | CASSLHTANYGYTF | TGTGCCAGCAGCTTACACACAGCTAACTATGGCTACACCTTC
. | TRBJ2-1 | TRBV7-2 | . | CASSLVGSTVDEQFF | TGTGCCAGCAGCTTAGTAGGGAGCACCGTGGATGAGCAGTTCTTC
. | TRBJ2-2 | TRBV6-1 | . | CASSVRTGNTGELFF | TGTGCCAGCAGTGTCCGTACAGGAAACACCGGGGAGCTGTTTTTT
TRBD1 | TRBJ1-2 | TRBV4-3 | . | CASSQTGDYGYTF | TGCGCCAGCAGCCAAACAGGGGACTATGGCTACACCTTC
TRBD1 | TRBJ2-4 | TRBV6-6 | . | CASSSGQGLAKNIQYF | TGTGCCAGCAGTTCGGGACAGGGGCTAGCCAAAAACATTCAGTACTTC
TRBD1 | TRBJ2-1 | TRBV5-4 | . | CASSLSWTGSSYNEQFF | TGTGCCAGCAGCTTGTCTTGGACAGGGTCTTCCTACAATGAGCAGTTCTTC
TRBD1 | TRBJ1-6 | TRBV7-3 | . | CASSLATGGNSPLHF | TGTGCCAGCAGCTTGGCCACAGGGGGGAATTCACCCCTCCACTTT
. | TRBJ1-2 | TRBV4-3 | . | CASSQGVGRGGDYGYTF | TGCGCCAGCAGCCAAGGTGTGGGTCGGGGAGGCGACTATGGCTACACCTTC
TRBD1 | TRBJ1-5 | TRBV5-8 | . | CASIKDRGMSPQHF | TGTGCCAGCATCAAGGACAGGGGGATGTCGCCCCAGCATTTT
TRBD2 | TRBJ2-3 | TRBV7-2 | . | CASSGTSGGGADTQYF | TGTGCCAGCAGTGGGACTAGCGGGGGAGGGGCAGATACGCAGTATTTT
. | TRBJ2-5 | TRBV7-2 | . | CASSSLFPETQYF | TGTGCCAGCAGCTCCCTTTTTCCCGAGACCCAGTACTTC
. | TRBJ1-3 | TRBV12-5 | . | CASGLYRSSGNTIYF | TGTGCTAGTGGTTTATACAGGTCCTCTGGAAACACCATATATTTT
. | TRBJ2-6 | TRBV6-4 | . | CASSDSDSPGANVLTF | TGTGCCAGCAGTGACTCGGACTCCCCTGGGGCCAACGTCCTGACTTTC
TRBD1 | TRBJ1-1 | TRBV4-3 | . | CASSQDRARGLTEAFF | TGCGCCAGCAGCCAAGATAGAGCCAGGGGGCTCACTGAAGCTTTCTTT
TRBD2 | TRBJ2-7 | TRBV14 | . | CASSLPGGGEQYF | TGTGCCAGCAGCCTCCCGGGGGGAGGCGAGCAGTACTTC
TRBD1 | TRBJ2-1 | TRBV19 | . | CASSKANRGAEQFF | TGTGCCAGTAGTAAAGCCAACAGGGGCGCTGAGCAGTTCTTC
. | TRBJ1-6 | TRBV7-3 | . | CASSLRTADSPLHF | TGTGCCAGCAGCTTAAGGACAGCGGATTCACCCCTCCACTTT
. | TRBJ2-3 | TRBV5-1 | . | CASSLEARGRDTQYF | TGCGCCAGCAGCTTGGAGGCCCGGGGTCGGGATACGCAGTATTTT
TRBD1 | TRBJ2-5 | TRBV4-3 | . | CASSRDRGETQYF | TGCGCCAGCAGCCGGGACAGGGGAGAGACCCAGTACTTC
. | TRBJ1-2 | TRBV5-1 | . | CASSFGGPNYGYTF | TGCGCCAGCAGCTTTGGAGGGCCTAACTATGGCTACACCTTC
TRBD2 | TRBJ2-7 | TRBV29-1 | . | CSVERRRGGRYEQYF | TGCAGCGTTGAAAGGAGGCGGGGGGGCCGCTACGAGCAGTACTTC
. | TRBJ1-1 | TRBV19 | once | CASSGGQTMNTEAFF | TGTGCCAGTAGTGGCGGACAGACCATGAACACTGAAGCTTTCTTT
TRBD2 | TRBJ2-1 | TRBV7-3 | . | CASSLMPLAGSNEQFF | TGTGCCAGCAGCTTAATGCCCCTAGCGGGCTCCAATGAGCAGTTCTTC
TRBD1 | TRBJ1-4 | TRBV4-3 | once | CASSQTGTGLPPNEKLFF | TGCGCCAGCAGCCAGACTGGGACAGGTTTACCGCCTAATGAAAAACTGTTTTTT
. | TRBJ1-2 | TRBV27 | few | CATKTANYGYTF | TGTGCCACCAAGACAGCTAACTATGGCTACACCTTC
. | TRBJ1-5 | TRBV6-5 | . | CASRKQGGSNQPQHF | TGTGCCAGCAGGAAACAGGGTGGGAGCAATCAGCCCCAGCATTTT
. | TRBJ1-5 | TRBV4-2 | . | CASSQEPGGNQPQHF | TGTGCCAGCAGCCAAGAGCCAGGGGGCAATCAGCCCCAGCATTTT